Presented here are 23 T cell receptor beta chains from one specimen sequenced in a study of T cell repertoires in cytomegalovirus infection. Each CDR3 protein gets one entry after TCRdb re-called the reads with MiXCR. Here the sample spans some 680,000 distinct CDR3 sequences, roughly a third being singletons. The material sequenced was PBMCs. Source of these receptors: a human donor in good health (CMV status not recorded). Some clones in this sample may be carry-over from other donors' samples.

V and J are TRBV20-1 and TRBJ2-3; TRBD1 aligns across 8 bases. CDR1 and CDR2 from the germline V gene are DFQATT and SNEGSKA (reference sequence). The CDR3 runs to 16 residues. Trimming at V came to 5 bases and at J to 1 base, leaving 11 bases not matched to a gene. CDR3 residues: CSASPLPGQGTDTQYF. The CDR3 DNA is TGCAGTGCTTCCCCCCTTCCGGGACAGGGCACAGATACGCAGTATTTT.

This clonotype was counted only a few times. V gene TRBV14 combines with J gene TRBJ2-3, with TRBD1 identical over 9 bases. The CDR3 is made up of 18 amino acids. CDR1 is SGHDN, CDR2 FVKESK, per germline. Trimming took 0 bases from V and 1 from J; bases not matched to a gene: 8. The CDR3 reads CASSQDFSDRGRTDTQYF. The CDR3 DNA is TGTGCCAGCAGCCAAGATTTTTCGGACAGGGGACGCACAGATACGCAGTATTTT.

The chain employs TRBV7-9 and TRBJ2-7; TRBD1 might be the D (5 bases). Trimming shortened V by 4 bases and J by 6 bases, and 22 bases separated the two germline ends. Germline V gene sequence: CDR1 SEHNR, CDR2 FQNEAQ (reference sequence). This CDR3 contains 16 residues. The CDR3: CASSYHTATDKSEQYF. As DNA, the CDR3 is TGTGCCAGCAGCTATCACACTGCTACGGACAAATCCGAGCAGTACTTC.

V is TRBV28 and J is TRBJ1-2; TRBD1 aligns across 10 bases. Per the germline V gene, CDR1 is MDHEN and CDR2 is SYDVKM. J lost 6 bases, V lost 7 bases, and 11 bases had no gene match. This CDR3 comprises 15 residues. CDR3 protein: CASIRQGARAHGYTF. CDR3 DNA sequence: TGTGCCAGCATAAGACAGGGGGCGCGTGCCCATGGCTACACCTTC.

Comment on this clonotype: This may arise from a read error, as a much more abundant clone is one base away. In DNA form, the CDR3 reads TGTGCCAGCAGGTCTCTAGCGGGGGTTAACACCGGGGAGCTGTTTTTT. Residues: CASRSLAGVNTGELFF. The chain couples TRBV7-6 to TRBJ2-2; 10 nucleotides align to TRBD2. V gave up 6 bases and J gave up 2 bases; unmatched junction bases: 6. Germline assignment: CDR1 SGHVS and CDR2 FNYEAQ. CDR3 length: 16 amino acids.

This clonotype has a handful of counts. V and J are TRBV2 and TRBJ2-6, with D perhaps TRBD1 (5 bases). Germline V lookup: CDR1 SNHLY, CDR2 FYNNEI. V lost 5 bases, J lost 0 bases, and 14 bases lay in between. The CDR3 totals 17 residues. CDR3 nucleotides: TGTGCCAGCAGTACCCGCAGACAGTTCTCTGGGGCCAACGTCCTGACTTTC. Translating it yields CASSTRRQFSGANVLTF.

The chain is built from TRBV5-8 and TRBJ2-7; no clear D gene. This CDR3 spans 14 amino acids. V gave up 3 bases and J gave up 2 bases, with 12 bases separating them. Germline V lookup: CDR1 SGHTS, CDR2 YDEGEE. The CDR3 protein is CASSSPRAPYEQYF. In DNA, the CDR3 is TGTGCCAGCAGCTCTCCCCGAGCTCCCTACGAGCAGTACTTC.

The table lists this clonotype with a few counts. This chain connects TRBV20-1 to TRBJ2-1, with TRBD1 identical over 11 bases. V shed 0 bases and J 9 bases; nucleotides not matched to a gene: 7. The germline V gene encodes CDR1 DFQATT and CDR2 SNEGSKA (reference sequence). The CDR3 runs 15 residues. The DNA of the CDR3 is TGCAGTGCTAGAGACGGACAGGGGGCGTGGGGTGAGCAGTTCTTC. It yields the protein CSARDGQGAWGEQFF.

This clonotype was seen only a few times. This chain joins TRBV7-6 and TRBJ2-3; D may be TRBD2 (6 bases). The CDR3 sequence is 16 residues long. Trimming removed 8 bases from V and 4 bases from J, with 22 bases in between. Germline lookup yields CDR1 SGHVS and CDR2 FNYEAQ. The DNA for the CDR3 is TGTGCCAGCCGACTAGAACGGGCTAGTGGAGCAGATACGCAGTATTTT. This sequence encodes CASRLERASGADTQYF.

The J gene is TRBJ2-2, the V gene TRBV19; the match to TRBD2 covers 8 bases. V gave up 4 bases and J gave up 5 bases; unmatched junction bases: 3. From germline, CDR1 is LNHDA and CDR2 SQIVND (reference sequence). The CDR3 contains 14 residues. CDR3: CASSTLAGTGELFF. CDR3 sequence (DNA): TGTGCCAGTAGTACCTTAGCGGGAACCGGGGAGCTGTTTTTT.

The chain is built from TRBV5-1 and TRBJ1-1; D gene uncertain. Deletions cut 4 bases from V and 4 bases from J, with 14 bases between. The CDR3 is made up of 14 amino acids. Germline V gene data show CDR1 as SGHRS and CDR2 as YFSETQ. As DNA, the CDR3 is TGCGCCAGCAGCCAGAAGGGTGTAGGCACTGAAGCTTTCTTT. It specifies CASSQKGVGTEAFF.

V usage is TRBV4-2 and J usage is TRBJ2-2; no firm D call. This CDR3 contains 15 residues. The germline CDR1 and CDR2 sequences are LGHNA and YNFKEQ. V lost 4 bases and J lost 0, with 9 bases in between. This CDR3 is CASSLADANTGELFF. CDR3 nucleotides: TGTGCCAGCAGCCTCGCGGACGCGAACACCGGGGAGCTGTTTTTT.

This chain links TRBV7-2 with TRBJ2-2, with TRBD1 matching 9 bases. Per germline, CDR1 SGHTA and CDR2 FQGNSA. Trimming at V came to 6 bases and at J to 3 bases, leaving 11 bases not matched to a gene. The length of the CDR3 is 17 residues. CDR3 protein: CASRHKSQGAYTGELFF. CDR3 nucleotide sequence: TGTGCCAGCAGACATAAGTCACAGGGGGCTTACACCGGGGAGCTGTTTTTT. The complete variable domain, with remaining parts taken from reference TRBV7-2 and TRBJ2-2, reads GAGVSQSPSNKVTEKGKDVELRCDPISGHTALYWYRQSLGQGLEFLIYFQGNSAPDKSGLPSDRFSAERTGGSVSTLTIQRTQQEDSAVYLCASRHKSQGAYTGELFFGEGSRLTVL.

On this clonotype itself: The junction shows a germline mismatch at one end, possibly a read error. This chain links TRBV6-8 with TRBJ2-5; no reliable D call. The V gene's germline CDR1 is MNHGY and CDR2 SAAAGT. The CDR3 spans 15 residues. CDR3 in amino acids: CARSYSFLGQETQYF. The DNA of the CDR3 is TGTGCCCGCAGTTACTCGTTCCTGGGGCAAGAGACCCAGTACTTC.

This rearrangement joins TRBV7-9 to TRBJ2-1, with D perhaps matching TRBD1 (5 bases). Germline V lookup: CDR1 SEHNR, CDR2 FQNEAQ (reference sequence). CDR3 length: 15 residues. The V and J ends lost 3 bases and 7 bases respectively, with 16 bases between them. In DNA, the CDR3 is TGTGCCAGCAGCTTGGCCGCCGCAGGGTTGAATGAGCAGTTCTTC. Protein product: CASSLAAAGLNEQFF.

CDR3 sequence reads: CASSGREGPFDEQFF. CDR3 DNA sequence: TGTGCCAGCAGCGGACGGGAGGGCCCCTTCGATGAGCAGTTCTTC. V usage is TRBV7-6 and J usage is TRBJ2-1; 8 bases match TRBD2. V lost 5 bases and J lost 8; bases outside the gene matches: 11. The germline V gene encodes CDR1 SGHVS and CDR2 FNYEAQ. This CDR3 region has 15 residues. The full variable domain, rest sourced from reference TRBV7-6 and TRBJ2-1, is GAGVSQSPRYKVTKRGQDVALRCDPISGHVSLYWYRQALGQGPEFLTYFNYEAQQDKSGLPNDRFSAERPEGSISTLTIQRTEQRDSAMYRCASSGREGPFDEQFFGPGTRLTVL.

V and J are TRBV28 and TRBJ1-5, with D tentatively TRBD1 (6 bases). The CDR3 has 16 amino acids. The V gene lost 4 bases and the J gene lost 4 bases, with 17 bases spanning the gap. The germline CDR1 and CDR2 sequences are MDHEN and SYDVKM. CDR3 residues: CASSSSTGTFNQPQHF. CDR3 coding DNA: TGTGCCAGCAGTTCGTCAACCGGGACATTTAATCAGCCCCAGCATTTT.

The chain links TRBV7-2 to TRBJ2-1; 9 bases line up with TRBD2. Losses at the gene ends were 1 base for V and 4 bases for J; bases not matched to a gene: 11. CDR1 SGHTA and CDR2 FQGNSA come from the germline V gene. The CDR3 runs to 18 residues. The CDR3 spells CASSLGSWREGVYNEQFF. The CDR3 region has the DNA TGTGCCAGCAGCTTAGGATCCTGGCGGGAGGGCGTATACAATGAGCAGTTCTTC.

This clonotype was recorded a few times. The J gene is TRBJ2-7, the V gene TRBV6-1; maybe TRBD1 (5 bases). The CDR3 covers 11 residues. Per the germline V gene, CDR1 is MNHNS and CDR2 is SASEGT. The V end lost 6 bases, the J end lost 5 bases, and 8 bases lay between the germline ends. CDR3 bases: TGTGCCAGCAGGGCAGGGCACGAGCAGTACTTC. It is translated as CASRAGHEQYF.

As to this clonotype: A single base separates this from a much larger clone, so it may be a read error. The chain couples TRBV7-2 to TRBJ2-5; D may be TRBD2 (6 bases). Germline V gene sequence: CDR1 SGHTA, CDR2 FQGNSA. The CDR3 contains 16 residues. The V gene lost 6 bases and the J gene lost 6 bases, with 23 bases spanning the gap. The DNA for the CDR3 is TGTGCCAGCAGTTGGCTAAGGGACTCGAGACAAAAGACCCAGTACTTC. It encodes CASSWLRDSRQKTQYF.

The chain links TRBV10-2 to TRBJ1-2; 8 bases are shared with TRBD1. Germline V gives CDR1 WSHSY, CDR2 SAAADI. This CDR3 is 14 amino acids long. Trimming took 2 bases from V and 4 from J; bases not matched to a gene: 3. The CDR3 bases are TGCGCCAGCAGTGAGAACAGGGGGTTCTATGGCTACACCTTC. Translating it yields CASSENRGFYGYTF.

The chain joins TRBV2 to TRBJ2-3; perhaps D is TRBD1 or TRBD2 (6 bases each). The germline V gene has CDR1 SNHLY and CDR2 FYNNEI. The length of the CDR3 is 15 residues. V was pared by 4 bases and J by 0 bases, with 11 bases between. This CDR3 reads CASSGPGASTDTQYF. CDR3 nucleotide sequence: TGTGCCAGCAGTGGTCCGGGGGCTAGCACAGATACGCAGTATTTT.

In this sample, this clonotype turned up a few times. Given a much more abundant clone one base away, this may be a read error. The rearrangement uses TRBV7-2 and TRBJ1-1; D remains ambiguous. This CDR3 region has 13 residues. Germline lookup yields CDR1 SGHTA and CDR2 FQGNSA. Trimming took 1 base from V and 3 from J, leaving 6 bases between them. The CDR3 DNA is TGTGCCAGCAGCTTAGGGTGGGACACTGAAGCTTTCTTT. Translating gives CASSLGWDTEAFF.